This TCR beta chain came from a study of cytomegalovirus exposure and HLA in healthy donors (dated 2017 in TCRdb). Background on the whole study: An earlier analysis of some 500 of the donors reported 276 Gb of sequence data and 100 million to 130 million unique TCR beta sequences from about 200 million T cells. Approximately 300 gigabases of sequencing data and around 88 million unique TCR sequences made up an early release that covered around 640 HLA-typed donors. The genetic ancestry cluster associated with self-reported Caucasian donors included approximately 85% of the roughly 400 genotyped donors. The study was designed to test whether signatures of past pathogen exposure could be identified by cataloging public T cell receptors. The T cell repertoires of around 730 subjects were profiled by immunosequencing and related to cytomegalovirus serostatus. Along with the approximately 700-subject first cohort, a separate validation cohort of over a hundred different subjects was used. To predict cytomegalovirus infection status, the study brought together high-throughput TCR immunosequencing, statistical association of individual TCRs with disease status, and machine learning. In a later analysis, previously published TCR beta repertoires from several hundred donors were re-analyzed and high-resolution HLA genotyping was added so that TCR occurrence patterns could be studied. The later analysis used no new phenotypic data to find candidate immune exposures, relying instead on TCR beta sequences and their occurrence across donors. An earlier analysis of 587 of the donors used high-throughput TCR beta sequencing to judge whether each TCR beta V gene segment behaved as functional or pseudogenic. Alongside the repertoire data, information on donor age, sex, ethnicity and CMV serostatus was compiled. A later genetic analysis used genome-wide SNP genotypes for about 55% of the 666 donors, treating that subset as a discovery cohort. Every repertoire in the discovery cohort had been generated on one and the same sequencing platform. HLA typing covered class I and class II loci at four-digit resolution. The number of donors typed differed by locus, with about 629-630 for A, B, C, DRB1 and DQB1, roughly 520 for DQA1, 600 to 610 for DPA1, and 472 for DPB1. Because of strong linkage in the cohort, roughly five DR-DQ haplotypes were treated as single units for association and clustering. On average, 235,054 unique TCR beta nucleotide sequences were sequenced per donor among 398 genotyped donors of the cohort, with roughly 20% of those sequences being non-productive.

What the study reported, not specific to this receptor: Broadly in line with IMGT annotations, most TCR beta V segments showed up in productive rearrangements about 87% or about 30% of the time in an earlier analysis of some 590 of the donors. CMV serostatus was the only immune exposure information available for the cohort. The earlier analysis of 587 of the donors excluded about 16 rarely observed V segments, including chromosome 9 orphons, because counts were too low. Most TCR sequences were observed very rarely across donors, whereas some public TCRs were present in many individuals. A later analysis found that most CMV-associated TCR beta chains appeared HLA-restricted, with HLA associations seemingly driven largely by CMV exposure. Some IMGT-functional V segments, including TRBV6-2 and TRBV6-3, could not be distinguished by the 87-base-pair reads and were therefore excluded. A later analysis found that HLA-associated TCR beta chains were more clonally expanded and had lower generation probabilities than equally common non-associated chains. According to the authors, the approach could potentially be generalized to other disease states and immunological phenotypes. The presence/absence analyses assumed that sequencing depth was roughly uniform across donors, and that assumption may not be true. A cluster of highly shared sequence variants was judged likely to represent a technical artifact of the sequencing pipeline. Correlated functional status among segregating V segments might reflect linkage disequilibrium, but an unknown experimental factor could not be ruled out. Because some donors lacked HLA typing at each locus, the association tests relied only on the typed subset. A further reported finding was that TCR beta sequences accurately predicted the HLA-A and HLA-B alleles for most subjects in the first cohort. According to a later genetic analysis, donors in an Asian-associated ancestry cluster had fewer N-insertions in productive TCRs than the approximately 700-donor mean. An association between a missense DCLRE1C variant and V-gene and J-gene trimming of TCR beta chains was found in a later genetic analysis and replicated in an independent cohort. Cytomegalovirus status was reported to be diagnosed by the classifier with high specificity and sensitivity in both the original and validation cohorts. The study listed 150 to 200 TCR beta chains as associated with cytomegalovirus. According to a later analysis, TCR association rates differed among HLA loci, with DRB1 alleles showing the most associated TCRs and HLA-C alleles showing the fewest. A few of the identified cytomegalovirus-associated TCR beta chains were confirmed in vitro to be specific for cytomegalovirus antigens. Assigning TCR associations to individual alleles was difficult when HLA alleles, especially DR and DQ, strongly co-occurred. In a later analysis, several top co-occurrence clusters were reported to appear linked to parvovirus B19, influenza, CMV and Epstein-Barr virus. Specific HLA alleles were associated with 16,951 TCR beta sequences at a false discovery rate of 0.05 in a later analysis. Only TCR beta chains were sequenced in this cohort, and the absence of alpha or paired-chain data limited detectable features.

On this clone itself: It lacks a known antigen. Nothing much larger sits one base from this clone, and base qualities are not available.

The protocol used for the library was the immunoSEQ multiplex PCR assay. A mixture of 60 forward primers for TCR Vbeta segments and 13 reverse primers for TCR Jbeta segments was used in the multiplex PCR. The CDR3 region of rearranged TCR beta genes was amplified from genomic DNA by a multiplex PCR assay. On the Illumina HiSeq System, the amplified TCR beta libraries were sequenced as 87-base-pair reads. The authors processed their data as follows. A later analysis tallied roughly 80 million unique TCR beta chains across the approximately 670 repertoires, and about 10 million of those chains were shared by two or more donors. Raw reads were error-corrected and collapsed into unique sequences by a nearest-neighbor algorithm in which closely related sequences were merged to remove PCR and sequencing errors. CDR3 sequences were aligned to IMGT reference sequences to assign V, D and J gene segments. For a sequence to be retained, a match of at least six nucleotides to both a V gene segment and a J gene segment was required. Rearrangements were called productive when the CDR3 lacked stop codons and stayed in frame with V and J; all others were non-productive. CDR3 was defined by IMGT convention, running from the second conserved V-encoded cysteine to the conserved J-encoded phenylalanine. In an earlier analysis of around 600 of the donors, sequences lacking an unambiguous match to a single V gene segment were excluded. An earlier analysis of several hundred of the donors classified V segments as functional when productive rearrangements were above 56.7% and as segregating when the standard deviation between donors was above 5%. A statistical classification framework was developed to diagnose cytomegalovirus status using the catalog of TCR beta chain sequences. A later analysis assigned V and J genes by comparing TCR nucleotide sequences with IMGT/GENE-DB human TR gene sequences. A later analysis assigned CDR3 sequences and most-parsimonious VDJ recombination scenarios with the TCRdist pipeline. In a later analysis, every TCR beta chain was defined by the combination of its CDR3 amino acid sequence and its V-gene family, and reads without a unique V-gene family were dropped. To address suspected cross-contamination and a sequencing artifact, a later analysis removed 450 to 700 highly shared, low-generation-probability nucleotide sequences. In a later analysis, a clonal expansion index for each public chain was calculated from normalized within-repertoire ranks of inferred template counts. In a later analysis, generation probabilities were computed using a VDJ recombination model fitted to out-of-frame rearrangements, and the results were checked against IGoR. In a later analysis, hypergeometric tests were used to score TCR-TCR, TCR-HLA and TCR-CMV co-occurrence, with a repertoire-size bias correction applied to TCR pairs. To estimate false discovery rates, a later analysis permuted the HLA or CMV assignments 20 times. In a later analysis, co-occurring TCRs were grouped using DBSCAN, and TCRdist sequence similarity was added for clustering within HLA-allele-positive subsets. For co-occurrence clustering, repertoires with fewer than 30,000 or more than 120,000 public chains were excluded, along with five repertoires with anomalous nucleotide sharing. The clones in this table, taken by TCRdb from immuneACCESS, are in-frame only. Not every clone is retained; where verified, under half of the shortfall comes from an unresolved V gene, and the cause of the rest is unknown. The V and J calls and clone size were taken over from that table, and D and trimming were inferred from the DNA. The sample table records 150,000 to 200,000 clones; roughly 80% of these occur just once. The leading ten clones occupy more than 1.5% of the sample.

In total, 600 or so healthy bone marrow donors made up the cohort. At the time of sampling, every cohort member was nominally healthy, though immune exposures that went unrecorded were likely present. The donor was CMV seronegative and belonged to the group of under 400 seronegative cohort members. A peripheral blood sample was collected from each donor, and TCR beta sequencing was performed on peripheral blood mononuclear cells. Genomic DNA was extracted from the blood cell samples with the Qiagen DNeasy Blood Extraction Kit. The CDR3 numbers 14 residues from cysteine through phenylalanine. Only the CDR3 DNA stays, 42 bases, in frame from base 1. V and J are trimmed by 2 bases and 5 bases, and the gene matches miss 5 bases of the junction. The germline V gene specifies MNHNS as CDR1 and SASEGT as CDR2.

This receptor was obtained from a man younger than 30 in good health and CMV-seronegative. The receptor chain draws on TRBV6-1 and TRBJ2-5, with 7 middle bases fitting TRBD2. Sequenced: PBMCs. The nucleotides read TGTGCCAGCAGTGAACTAAGCGGGATTGAGACCCAGTACTTC. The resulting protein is CASSELSGIETQYF.